What follows are 11 T cell receptor beta chains derived from one specimen sequenced in a study of T-cell memory formation after mild COVID-19. MiXCR, applied by TCRdb to the 5' RACE reads, yields one record per CDR3 protein. In the table there are 300,000 to 350,000 distinct CDR3 sequences, roughly 19% of which are singletons. The specimen sequenced was PBMCs or a T cell subset sorted from them (not recorded which). All receptors come from a man between 18 and 35 years old who had mild COVID-19 (a few samples of this study predate the infection). Cell type and time point are not known.

The chain carries TRBV20-1 and TRBJ2-7; D may be TRBD2 (5 bases). Per germline, CDR1 DFQATT and CDR2 SNEGSKA (reference sequence). V lost 6 bases and J 3 bases, leaving 24 bases between the germline ends. The length of the CDR3 is 16 residues. CDR3 amino acids: CSASPREKLLVYEQYF. Written as DNA, the CDR3 is TGCAGTGCCAGCCCCCGGGAAAAATTATTGGTCTACGAGCAGTACTTC.

The chain is built from TRBV20-1 and TRBJ2-5; unclear D gene. Germline values: CDR1 DFQATT, CDR2 SNEGSKA (reference sequence). This CDR3 has 15 amino acids. The V end lost 3 bases, the J end lost 6 bases, and 20 bases lay between the germline ends. The CDR3 protein is CSASRGLGGLKTQYF. CDR3 coding DNA: TGCAGTGCTAGTAGAGGTCTAGGTGGATTGAAGACCCAGTACTTC.

This clonotype occurred a few times. The chain employs TRBV4-3 and TRBJ2-6; D remains ambiguous. The CDR3 runs 16 residues. Germline V gene data show CDR1 as LGHNA and CDR2 as YSLEER. Trimming pared 1 base from V and 4 bases from J, leaving 11 bases between. DNA of the CDR3: TGCGCCAGCAGCCAAGTGGTAAGGAGAGGGGCCAACGTCCTGACTTTC. It yields the protein CASSQVVRRGANVLTF.

This clonotype has just a few counts. The rearrangement joins TRBV6-2 or TRBV6-3 to TRBJ1-1; D is ambiguous. CDR1 and CDR2 (germline): MNHEY, SVGEGT. V lost 0 bases and J lost 1, with 9 bases in between. The CDR3 spans 15 residues. In DNA form, the CDR3 reads TGTGCCAGCAGTTACTCGCCAGGAGAGAACACTGAAGCTTTCTTT. Amino acid sequence: CASSYSPGENTEAFF.

A note on this clonotype: A much more abundant neighbour one base away suggests this may be a read error. The genes are TRBV12-3 or TRBV12-4 and TRBJ2-1, with D possibly TRBD1 on 6 matching bases. The V gene lost 7 bases and the J gene lost 1 base, with 14 bases spanning the gap. This CDR3 region has 15 residues. This chain's CDR3 is CASTAPGQSYNEQFF. CDR3 sequence (DNA): TGTGCCAGCACTGCCCCCGGACAGTCCTACAATGAGCAGTTCTTC.

The table lists this clonotype with a few counts. V gene TRBV4-3 combines with J gene TRBJ2-2, with 8 bases lining up with TRBD2. Germline V gene lookup returns CDR1 LGHNA and CDR2 YSLEER. The CDR3 is 16 amino acids. V shed 0 bases and J 6 bases; nucleotides not matched to a gene: 6. In nucleotides, the CDR3 is TGCGCCAGCAGCCAAGATTTGGGACTAGGTGCCGGGGAGCTGTTTTTT. Translating it yields CASSQDLGLGAGELFF.

The chain joins TRBV9 to TRBJ1-1, with 7 bases fitting TRBD1. The V gene's germline CDR1 is SGDLS and CDR2 YYNGEE. CDR3 length: 14 residues. Losses at the gene ends were 0 bases for V and 2 bases for J; bases not matched to a gene: 1. This CDR3 is CASSVGQGNTEAFF. The CDR3, as DNA: TGTGCCAGCAGCGTAGGACAGGGAAACACTGAAGCTTTCTTT.

V and J are TRBV20-1 and TRBJ1-2; 9 bases map to TRBD1. The CDR3 covers 15 residues. After removal of 6 bases from V and 2 bases from J, the junction contained 10 bases not matched to a gene. Germline V lookup: CDR1 DFQATT, CDR2 SNEGSKA (reference sequence). CDR3 amino acids: CSAMGQGIWNYGYTF. DNA for the CDR3: TGCAGTGCCATGGGACAGGGAATTTGGAACTATGGCTACACCTTC.

The chain combines TRBV20-1 with TRBJ1-3; D perhaps matches TRBD1 (5 bases). Trimming took off 0 bases at V and 2 bases at J, with 23 bases between the two ends. The CDR3 has 19 amino acids. CDR1 is DFQATT, CDR2 SNEGSKA, per germline (reference sequence). The CDR3 nucleotides read TGCAGTGCTAGAGATGGACTACGGACACAGGAGAGCCCTGGAAACACCATATATTTT. Amino acid sequence: CSARDGLRTQESPGNTIYF.

CDR3 loop: CASRGRGLGGEAFF. CDR3 DNA: TGTGCCAGCAGGGGCAGGGGGCTGGGGGGTGAAGCTTTCTTT. J is TRBJ1-1 and V is TRBV11-2, with 8 bases lining up with TRBD1. This CDR3 is 14 amino acids long. Germline assignment: CDR1 SGHAT and CDR2 FQNNGV. The ends lost 6 bases at V and 7 bases at J; junction bases unmatched: 10.

This clonotype was seen repeatedly, ten times or more. This rearrangement joins TRBV7-3 to TRBJ2-4; maybe TRBD1 (6 bases). V was pared by 5 bases and J by 6 bases, with 23 bases between. This CDR3 has 17 amino acids. The germline V gene encodes CDR1 SGHTA and CDR2 FQGTGA. Written as DNA, the CDR3 is TGTGCCAGCAGCCCTAACGGAGGAGTGGGGGCCGGAAACATTCAGTACTTC. Encoded protein: CASSPNGGVGAGNIQYF.